A selection of T cell receptor beta chains follows, all from one sample in a study of long-term antiretroviral therapy in people with HIV. Data came from immunoSEQ multiplex PCR; TCRdb stores just in-frame clones and leaves some out. Among about 14,000 clones listed, around four fifths were seen once. Sequencing was performed on unsorted PBMCs, taken 1.3 years before starting antiretroviral therapy. These TCRs come from a middle-aged man with HIV. Both conserved end residues are part of each CDR3. The D gene is left open where the match is weak. Size tells how often a clone was seen (once, few, many) or the class of an expanded clone, and some rows leave it out.

v_call	j_call	clone_size	d_call	cdr3_aa	cdr3_nt
TRBV7-2	TRBJ1-3	NA	NA	CASRAGIAGNTIYF	TGTGCCAGCAGGGCAGGGATTGCTGGAAACACCATATATTTT
TRBV18	TRBJ1-2	NA	NA	CASSHSGNYGYTF	TGTGCCAGCTCTCATTCAGGGAACTATGGCTACACCTTC
TRBV6-5	TRBJ1-1	once	NA	CASTKGTGPAFF	TGTGCCAGCACCAAGGGGACCGGACCAGCTTTCTTT
TRBV7-2	TRBJ2-2	NA	NA	CASSLRGGSGELFF	TGTGCCAGCAGCTTACGTGGGGGATCCGGGGAGCTGTTTTTT
TRBV9	TRBJ2-7	NA	TRBD2	CASSVGLAYEQYF	TGTGCCAGCAGCGTCGGACTAGCCTACGAGCAGTACTTC
TRBV5-5	TRBJ2-7	NA	TRBD1	CASSLTGGSEQYF	TGTGCCAGCAGCTTGACAGGGGGCAGCGAGCAGTACTTC
TRBV6-5	TRBJ1-5	NA	TRBD1	CASRRGQGVNQPQHF	TGTGCCAGCAGACGGGGACAGGGGGTGAATCAGCCCCAGCATTTT
TRBV2	TRBJ1-4	once	TRBD1	CASRGQAANEKLFF	TGTGCCAGCAGGGGACAGGCTGCTAATGAAAAACTGTTTTTT
TRBV29-1	TRBJ2-2	NA	NA	CSVEDSTRTGELFF	TGCAGCGTTGAAGATAGTACCAGAACCGGGGAGCTGTTTTTT
TRBV7-2	TRBJ2-4	NA	NA	CASSLGGAKNIQYF	TGTGCCAGCAGCTTAGGAGGGGCCAAAAACATTCAGTACTTC
TRBV7-8	TRBJ2-7	NA	TRBD2	CASSSLARGGYEQYF	TGTGCCAGCAGCTCACTAGCGCGGGGCGGATACGAGCAGTACTTC
TRBV25-1	TRBJ1-5	NA	NA	CASSGPGNQPQHF	TGTGCCAGCAGTGGCCCCGGCAATCAGCCCCAGCATTTT
TRBV7-8	TRBJ2-7	NA	TRBD2	CASTLAEPYEQYF	TGTGCCAGCACTCTAGCGGAACCCTACGAGCAGTACTTC